This is a list of T cell receptor beta chains from one sample in a study of blood T cell repertoires in COVID-19. TCRdb's table, derived via immunoSEQ multiplex PCR, lists solely in-frame clones and lacks some. The sample holds under 350,000 clones, about 83% seen once. The specimen sequenced was peripheral blood. The receptors here all came from a woman in her 50s who had recovered from COVID-19. Both conserved end residues are part of each CDR3. The D gene is left open where the match is weak. Not all rows give a size; the values are once, few, many and, for expanded clones, a class.

>TRBJ2-3|TRBV27|-|-
TGTGCCAGCAGCTGGGGGCGGGGGAGAAACACAGATACGCAGTATTTT
CASSWGRGRNTDTQYF
>TRBJ2-2|TRBV30|-|-
TGTGCCTGGAGCGGGGGGCCCCGTATGTTTTTT
CAWSGGPRMFF
>TRBJ1-1|TRBV21-1|-|-
TGTGCCAGCAGCATCGGACAGGGAGGATCCCCCCCGGGAGGATCTCTGATGAACACTGAAGCTTTCTTT
CASSIGQGGSPPGGSLMNTEAFF
>TRBJ2-1|TRBV28|TRBD2|few
TGTGCCAGCAGGGGACTAGCGGGTGGTATTCAGGGAGGCTCCTACAATGAGCAGTTCTTC
CASRGLAGGIQGGSYNEQFF
>TRBJ1-1|TRBV3-1/TRBV3-2|TRBD1|-
TGTGCCAGCAGCCCCGACGTGTCCGGGACAGGGACAACTGAAGCTTTCTTT
CASSPDVSGTGTTEAFF
>TRBJ1-5|TRBV28|TRBD1|-
TGTGCCAGCGGAAAAACAGGGGTGAGCAATCAGCCCCAGCATTTT
CASGKTGVSNQPQHF
>TRBJ1-1|TRBV28|-|once
TGTGCCAGCAGTTTCCCGTCGGTGGAAGCTTTCTTT
CASSFPSVEAFF
>TRBJ2-1|TRBV19|TRBD2|-
TGTGCCAGTAGTAAGAGTAGCGGGGGAATAAATGAGCAGTTCTTC
CASSKSSGGINEQFF
>TRBJ2-5|TRBV10-3|-|-
TGTGCCACCAGGCGCGGGCTCCAAGAGACCCAGTACTTC
CATRRGLQETQYF
>TRBJ1-3|TRBV30|TRBD1|-
TGTGCCTGGAGAGGGGGCTGGTCTGGAAACACCATATATTTT
CAWRGGWSGNTIYF
>TRBJ1-6|TRBV6-2/TRBV6-3|TRBD1|-
TGTGCCAGCAGTTACGCCGGGACAGGGGATTCACCCCTCCACTTT
CASSYAGTGDSPLHF
>TRBJ2-5|TRBV13|TRBD2|-
TGTGCCAGCAGCTTAGTAGCGGGGGGTTTCATAGAGACCCAGTACTTC
CASSLVAGGFIETQYF
>TRBJ2-7|TRBV14|TRBD2|once
TGTGCCAGCAGCTACGGGACTAGCGGAGCCTACGAGCAGTACTTC
CASSYGTSGAYEQYF
>TRBJ2-3|TRBV23-1|-|-
TGCGCCAGCAGTCACACCATCTCCGGGGAGCACTTCCCCTTTGAAGATACGCAGTATTTT
CASSHTISGEHFPFEDTQYF
>TRBJ1-4|TRBV28|-|many
TGTGCCAGCAGTTTATTAAGAAGCGATTCTGAAAAACTGTTTTTT
CASSLLRSDSEKLFF
>TRBJ1-3|TRBV19|TRBD1|-
TGTGCCAGTGGCGGACAGGGGCTCTCTGGAAACACCATATATTTT
CASGGQGLSGNTIYF
>TRBJ2-7|TRBV6-1|-|few
TGTGCCAGCAGTGAACCGATTGACAGAGCGTACGAGCAGTACTTC
CASSEPIDRAYEQYF
>TRBJ1-2|TRBV19|-|-
TGTGCCAGTAGTATAGTAGGGACATCTAACTATGGCTACACCTTC
CASSIVGTSNYGYTF
>TRBJ2-1|TRBV9|TRBD2|-
TGTGCCAGCAGCGTTATAGCGGGGGCCTACAATGAGCAGTTCTTC
CASSVIAGAYNEQFF
>TRBJ2-1|TRBV18|TRBD2|-
TGTGCCAGCTCCTCTCGGCCTAGCGGGAGAGGGGACTACAATGAGCAGTTCTTC
CASSSRPSGRGDYNEQFF
>TRBJ1-1|TRBV11-3|TRBD1|-
TGTGCCAGCAGCCAAATCCGGGACAGGGGGCTCCGCGTAGCTTTCTTT
CASSQIRDRGLRVAFF
>TRBJ2-7|TRBV5-5|TRBD1|-
TGTGCCAGCAGCTCGGGACAGGGTAGTTCGTACGAGCAGTACTTC
CASSSGQGSSYEQYF
>TRBJ2-2|TRBV25-1|TRBD1|-
TGTGCCAGCAGGGGACAGGGGGCAACCGGGGAGCTGTTTTTT
CASRGQGATGELFF
>TRBJ1-1|TRBV28|-|-
TGTGCCAGCACACCCGGGGGGGGGCACACTGAAGCTTTCTTT
CASTPGGGHTEAFF
>TRBJ2-1|TRBV18|TRBD1|-
TGTGCCAGCTCATCCGGACAGGCGAACAATGAGCAGTTCTTC
CASSSGQANNEQFF
>TRBJ2-7|TRBV18|TRBD2|-
TGTGCCAGCTCGCAAACTAGCGGGAGGGGCTACGAGCAGTACTTC
CASSQTSGRGYEQYF
>TRBJ2-1|TRBV7-2|TRBD2|-
TGTGCCAGCAGCGGGGGACTAGCGGGGGGCCTAAGCTCCTACAATGAGCAGTTCTTC
CASSGGLAGGLSSYNEQFF
>TRBJ2-1|TRBV6-9|-|-
TGTGCCTGGTTAACGGGTCCTCCCAAACGGGACACGACCAATGAGCAGTTCTTC
CAWLTGPPKRDTTNEQFF
>TRBJ1-1|TRBV29-1|-|-
TGCAGCGCCCGGACAGAGTTAGCTTTCTTT
CSARTELAFF
>TRBJ2-5|TRBV5-1|TRBD1|-
TGCGCCAGCAGTTCGACAGGGCAAGAGACCCAGTACTTC
CASSSTGQETQYF
>TRBJ2-1|TRBV5-1|-|few
TGCGCCAGCACTCGAGACACCGACAATGAGCAGTTCTTC
CASTRDTDNEQFF
>TRBJ1-6|TRBV6-6|-|few
TGTGCCAGCAGTTACGCAGAGCGAAATTCACCCCTCCACTTT
CASSYAERNSPLHF
>TRBJ1-3|TRBV7-2|TRBD1|once
TGTGCCAGCAGCCCATACAGGGGGCGACGCCTCGGAAACACCATATATTTT
CASSPYRGRRLGNTIYF
>TRBJ1-4|TRBV9|-|-
TGTGCCAGCAGCGTGTCGGGACTTAATGAAAAACTGTTTTTT
CASSVSGLNEKLFF
>TRBJ1-2|TRBV19|TRBD1|once
TGTGCCAGTAGAGACAGGGGATCTAACTATGGCTACACCTTC
CASRDRGSNYGYTF
>TRBJ1-6|TRBV14|-|-
TGTGCCAGCAGCCAAGAAACTAATAATTCACCCCTCCACTTT
CASSQETNNSPLHF
>TRBJ1-2|TRBV3-1/TRBV3-2|TRBD1|-
TGTGCCAGCAGCCCCGGGACAGGGGGTGACTATGGCTACACCTTC
CASSPGTGGDYGYTF
>TRBJ2-1|TRBV10-3|TRBD2|-
TGTGCCATCAGTGAGAGGACTAGCGGGAGCACCCACAATGAGCAGTTCTTC
CAISERTSGSTHNEQFF
>TRBJ1-5|TRBV30|-|-
TGTGCCTGGAGTAAGTATACAGATTATAGCAATCAGCCCCAGCATTTT
CAWSKYTDYSNQPQHF
>TRBJ2-2|TRBV7-9|TRBD2|once
TGTGCCAGCAGCACCCGACTAGCGTTTGCCGGGGAGCTGTTTTTT
CASSTRLAFAGELFF
>TRBJ2-7|TRBV7-9|-|few
TGTGCCAGCAGCTTACACACCCCGGGGTCCTACGAGCAGTACTTC
CASSLHTPGSYEQYF
>TRBJ2-7|TRBV19|TRBD2|-
TGTGCCGCTAGCGGGGGTTTAGCCTACGAGCAGTACTTC
CAASGGLAYEQYF
>TRBJ2-1|TRBV3-1/TRBV3-2|TRBD2|-
TGTGCCAGCAGCCTACACGGCGGGGGGGGCGTCAATGAGCAGTTCTTC
CASSLHGGGGVNEQFF
>TRBJ1-2|TRBV24-1|-|-
TGTGCCACCAGTGACAGGTATGGCTACACCTTC
CATSDRYGYTF
>TRBJ1-1|TRBV6-4|TRBD1|-
TGTGCCAGCAGTGTGACAGGGGAAACTGAAGCTTTCTTT
CASSVTGETEAFF
>TRBJ2-7|TRBV18|TRBD1|-
TGTGCCAGCTCACCGGTTTCGACAGGGCTCTACGAGCAGTACTTC
CASSPVSTGLYEQYF
>TRBJ1-6|TRBV30|TRBD1|-
TGTGCCTGGAGTGAGGACAGGATTTCACCCCTCCACTTT
CAWSEDRISPLHF
>TRBJ1-2|TRBV19|TRBD1|-
TGTGCCAGTAGACGACAGGGGGCATACTATGGCTACACCTTC
CASRRQGAYYGYTF
>TRBJ2-5|TRBV5-5|-|few
TGTGCCAGCAGCTCCACCACCGGAAGGCTGGGGAGGGAGACCCAGTACTTC
CASSSTTGRLGRETQYF